A single sample is the source of the 17 T cell receptor beta chains below, sequenced in a study of blood T cell repertoires in COVID-19 (TCRdb year 2020). Receptor amplification or capture employed the immunoSEQ multiplex PCR assay. TCRdb took over this immuneACCESS table, retaining in-frame rearrangements with V and J assigned. Such tables are incomplete; in checked studies, under half of the missing clones stem from an unresolved V gene, and the remainder is unexplained. Across this sample there are 200,000 to 250,000 clones, with around 80% seen only once. 8.5% to 12% of the sample rests with the top ten. The sequenced material came from peripheral blood. The receptor set was obtained from an elderly woman with acute or convalescent COVID-19.

V gene TRBV14 combines with J gene TRBJ2-3, with D maybe TRBD1 (5 bases). Per germline, CDR1 SGHDN and CDR2 FVKESK. CDR3 length equals 16 residues. V lost 3 bases to trimming and J lost 0 bases, with 13 bases between them. The CDR3 is CASSQRWGGSTDTQYF. The CDR3, as DNA: TGTGCCAGCAGCCAGAGGTGGGGCGGCAGCACAGATACGCAGTATTTT.

The rearrangement uses TRBV11-1 and TRBJ2-3, with TRBD2 matching 10 bases. There are 16 residues in the CDR3. The J segment lost 5 bases and the V segment lost 5 bases, leaving 10 bases of the junction unmatched. CDR1 and CDR2 (germline): SGHAT, FQDESV (reference sequence). CDR3 sequence: CASSLLSGRAGDTQYF. The DNA for the CDR3 is TGTGCCAGCAGCCTGCTCAGCGGGAGGGCCGGAGATACGCAGTATTTT.

The CDR3 reads CASSMGLAGVEQYF. CDR3 nucleotides: TGTGCCAGCAGTATGGGACTAGCGGGAGTCGAGCAGTACTTC. J is TRBJ2-7 and V is TRBV27; 14 bases match TRBD2. Germline CDR1 reads MNHEY; CDR2 reads SMNVEV (reference sequence). V was pared by 5 bases and J by 6 bases, with 3 bases of the junction left unmatched. This CDR3 spans 14 amino acids.

The V call is TRBV28, the J call TRBJ1-1; D is ambiguous. There are 11 residues in the CDR3. V lost 0 bases to trimming and J lost 8 bases, with 4 bases between them. Germline V gene data show CDR1 as MDHEN and CDR2 as SYDVKM. CDR3 region: CASSLWREAFF. In nucleotides, the CDR3 is TGTGCCAGCAGTTTATGGAGGGAAGCTTTCTTT. Variable domain in full (rest from reference TRBV28 and TRBJ1-1): DVKVTQSSRYLVKRTGEKVFLECVQDMDHENMFWYRQDPGLGLRLIYFSYDVKMKEKGDIPEGYSVSREKKERFSLILESASTNQTSMYLCASSLWREAFFGQGTRLTVV.

The chain is built from TRBV19 and TRBJ1-3; D may be TRBD1 (5 bases). The CDR3 covers 13 residues. Germline loops: CDR1 LNHDA, CDR2 SQIVND (reference sequence). V was pared by 6 bases and J by 5 bases, with 11 bases between. CDR3 amino acids: CASSQGGRNTIYF. The CDR3, as DNA: TGTGCCAGTAGCCAGGGCGGGAGAAACACCATATATTTT.

The chain carries TRBV9 and TRBJ2-2; 10 nucleotides line up with TRBD2. The V gene end was trimmed by 4 bases and the J gene end by 6 bases; junction bases not matched to a gene: 12. The CDR3 contains 17 residues. Germline lookup yields CDR1 SGDLS and CDR2 YYNGEE. CDR3 sequence reads: CASSPSVVAGGPGELFF. CDR3 coding DNA: TGTGCCAGCAGCCCCTCCGTCGTAGCGGGAGGCCCCGGGGAGCTGTTTTTT. The full variable domain, with the rest looked up from reference TRBV9 and TRBJ2-2, is DSGVTQTPKHLITATGQRVTLRCSPRSGDLSVYWYQQSLDQGLQFLIQYYNGEERAKGNILERFSAQQFPDLHSELNLSSLELGDSALYFCASSPSVVAGGPGELFFGEGSRLTVL.

The chain links TRBV9 to TRBJ2-1; D remains unclear. Deletions cut 3 bases from V and 9 bases from J, with 13 bases between. Germline assignment: CDR1 SGDLS and CDR2 YYNGEE. This CDR3 is built from 13 residues. CDR3 in DNA: TGTGCCAGCAGCGCCTCTAGTGCCAGTGAGCAGTTCTTC. This gives the protein CASSASSASEQFF.

The genes are TRBV19 and TRBJ1-5; 9 bases fit TRBD1. Germline lookup yields CDR1 LNHDA and CDR2 SQIVND (reference sequence). The CDR3 totals 13 residues. V gave up 6 bases and J gave up 5 bases; unmatched junction bases: 2. CDR3 coding DNA: TGTGCCAGTAGAGACAGGGGGGATCAGCCCCAGCATTTT. It codes for CASRDRGDQPQHF.

The rearrangement joins TRBV5-1 to TRBJ2-5; no reliable D call. The CDR3 sequence is 12 residues long. V was shortened by 4 bases and J by 2 bases, with 6 bases between the two germline ends. Per the germline V gene, CDR1 is SGHRS and CDR2 is YFSETQ. The CDR3 sequence is CASSGRQETQYF. The CDR3 DNA follows: TGCGCCAGCAGCGGCAGGCAAGAGACCCAGTACTTC.

V and J are TRBV11-3 and TRBJ2-7, with 9 bases fitting TRBD1. The V segment lost 5 bases and the J segment 3 bases; nucleotides outside the gene matches: 5. This CDR3 spans 14 amino acids. Germline loops: CDR1 SGHNT, CDR2 YENEEA. CDR3 region: CASSPGTGFYEQYF. CDR3 in DNA: TGTGCCAGCAGCCCCGGGACAGGGTTCTACGAGCAGTACTTC.

This clone has just one count. This chain links TRBV29-1 with TRBJ2-6, with D possibly TRBD1 on 5 matching bases. Trimming left V 7 bases short and J 2 bases short, with 9 bases between. The V gene's germline CDR1 is SQVTM and CDR2 ANQGSEA. This CDR3 region has 13 residues. CDR3 nucleotides: TGCAGCGCCAGGGTTACTGGGGCCAACGTCCTGACTTTC. It encodes CSARVTGANVLTF.

The V and J genes are TRBV28 and TRBJ2-6, with a tentative D call TRBD1 (6 bases). V dropped 2 bases and J dropped 0 bases, with 8 bases sitting between them. The CDR3 is made up of 16 amino acids. CDR1 MDHEN and CDR2 SYDVKM come from the germline V gene. The CDR3 coding sequence is TGTGCCAGCAGTTTAGGGGACACCTCTGGGGCCAACGTCCTGACTTTC. This sequence encodes CASSLGDTSGANVLTF.

The chain couples TRBV30 to TRBJ1-2, with D hard to call. CDR3 length equals 12 residues. Trimming stripped 5 bases from V and 4 bases from J, with 11 bases between. Germline V CDR1 and CDR2: GTSNPN, SVGIG (reference sequence). This CDR3 reads CAWAPPGYGYTF. The DNA for the CDR3 is TGTGCCTGGGCCCCTCCCGGCTATGGCTACACCTTC.

This clone was picked up a small number of times. This chain uses TRBV14 with TRBJ1-1; 9 bases are shared with TRBD1. The germline CDR1 and CDR2 sequences are SGHDN and FVKESK. The CDR3 runs 16 residues. With 3 bases clipped from V and 1 base from J, the junction kept 6 bases outside the gene matches. CDR3 sequence: CASSQYDRGGNTEAFF. In nucleotides, the CDR3 is TGTGCCAGCAGCCAGTACGACAGGGGGGGGAACACTGAAGCTTTCTTT.

The chain is built from TRBV6-2 or TRBV6-3 and TRBJ1-5; TRBD1 agrees at 11 bases. The length of the CDR3 is 17 residues. V gave up 4 bases and J gave up 4 bases; unmatched junction bases: 9. Germline CDR1 MNHEY, CDR2 SVGEGT. CDR3 in DNA: TGTGCCAGCAGTTTGGACAGGGGGCTGGATGGAAATCAGCCCCAGCATTTT. Protein: CASSLDRGLDGNQPQHF.

The chain uses TRBV7-9 and TRBJ2-7; 8 nucleotides align to TRBD1. The CDR3 is 14 residues long. Germline assignment: CDR1 SEHNR and CDR2 FQNEAQ (reference sequence). The V segment lost 5 bases and the J segment 3 bases; nucleotides outside the gene matches: 6. The CDR3 reads CASSKPGQVYEQYF. The CDR3 nucleotides are TGTGCCAGCAGCAAACCGGGACAGGTCTACGAGCAGTACTTC.

On this clone itself: Distinct nucleotide sequences in the sample also encode this CDR3. This sequence joins TRBV5-1 and TRBJ1-1; 8 positions agree with TRBD1. Losses at the gene ends were 0 bases for V and 0 bases for J; bases not matched to a gene: 1. Germline-derived CDR1 and CDR2 are SGHRS and YFSETQ. CDR3 length: 15 amino acids. As DNA, the CDR3 is TGCGCCAGCAGCTTGGACAGGGGGATGAACACTGAAGCTTTCTTT. Translation gives CASSLDRGMNTEAFF. Looking up the rest from reference TRBV5-1 and TRBJ1-1 gives the full variable domain: KAGVTQTPRYLIKTRGQQVTLSCSPISGHRSVSWYQQTPGQGLQFLFEYFSETQRNKGNFPGRFSGRQFSNSRSEMNVSTLELGDSALYLCASSLDRGMNTEAFFGQGTRLTVV.